This T cell receptor beta chain appears in the sequencing data of a study of patients and donors after allogeneic stem cell transplantation. V lost 0 bases and J 1 base, leaving 9 bases between the germline ends. CDR3 size: 15 residues. From germline, CDR1 is LGHNA and CDR2 YSLEER. TCRdb re-called the RT-PCR reads through MiXCR, storing one row per CDR3 protein. The sample has some 960,000 distinct CDR3 sequences, 18% seen once. The sequence came from a human donor who was either an allogeneic HSCT recipient or a stem cell or donor lymphocyte infusion donor (not recorded which). It is not recorded whose cells these are; they may come from a transplant donor. Sequences were obtained from blood, either unsorted or a sorted T cell fraction (not recorded which). The gene calls are TRBV4-3 and TRBJ1-2; D is unresolved. This CDR3 is CASSQDMDLNYGYTF. The CDR3 DNA is TGCGCCAGCAGCCAAGATATGGACCTTAACTATGGCTACACCTTC.